Listed below are T cell receptor beta chains from one sample, sequenced in a study of identical twins. Each CDR3 protein is one row after TCRdb ran MiXCR on the 5' RACE reads. Among around 1.7 million distinct CDR3 sequences, about 30% were seen once, and the ten largest hold about 0.27%. Sequencing was performed on cord blood. Every receptor here comes from a newborn girl in good health. Both conserved end residues are part of each CDR3. Fields, in order: clone size, V gene, D gene, J gene, CDR3 protein, CDR3 DNA. D genes are given only for firm matches. The size field is filled for only some rows; it gives once, few, many or a size class.

.	TRBV13	TRBD1	TRBJ1-1	CASSRTPGTVMNTEAFF	TGTGCCAGCAGCCGGACGCCTGGGACAGTGATGAACACTGAAGCTTTCTTT
few	TRBV5-1	.	TRBJ1-1	CASRARPVLNTEAFF	TGCGCCAGTCGTGCCAGGCCCGTTTTGAACACTGAAGCTTTCTTT
.	TRBV27	.	TRBJ1-5	CASSFFLHSNQPQHF	TGTGCCAGCAGTTTTTTCCTCCATAGCAATCAGCCCCAGCATTTT
many	TRBV2	.	TRBJ1-2	CASSDLVGYGYTF	TGTGCCAGCAGTGACTTGGTGGGGTATGGCTACACCTTC
few	TRBV4-1	.	TRBJ2-5	CASSRYNRLVGETQYF	TGCGCCAGCAGCCGCTACAATCGACTAGTAGGGGAGACCCAGTACTTC
.	TRBV27	.	TRBJ2-5	CASSTKGPGEQYF	TGTGCCAGCAGTACTAAAGGGCCGGGTGAGCAGTACTTC
.	TRBV5-1	TRBD2	TRBJ2-7	CASTDGLAGVNEQYF	TGCGCCAGCACCGATGGACTAGCGGGAGTGAATGAGCAGTACTTC
few	TRBV4-1	TRBD2	TRBJ2-1	CASSTLSGGSNEQFF	TGCGCCAGCAGCACCCTTAGTGGCGGGAGCAATGAGCAGTTCTTC
few	TRBV10-3	.	TRBJ1-5	CAISDQGWDQPQHF	TGTGCCATCAGTGATCAGGGCTGGGATCAGCCCCAGCATTTT
.	TRBV18	.	TRBJ1-2	CASSPLPDAKNYGYTF	TGTGCCAGCTCACCACTTCCGGACGCAAAAAACTATGGCTACACCTTC
few	TRBV6-5	.	TRBJ2-5	CASSARVVTGETQYF	TGTGCCAGCAGTGCGCGTGTGGTAACGGGAGAGACCCAGTACTTC
.	TRBV5-1	.	TRBJ1-1	CASSLAVVNTEAFF	TGCGCCAGCAGCTTGGCCGTGGTGAACACTGAAGCTTTCTTT
.	TRBV5-4	TRBD2	TRBJ2-1	CASSFTSGRVYEQFF	TGTGCCAGCAGCTTCACTAGCGGGAGAGTATATGAGCAGTTCTTC
.	TRBV29-1	TRBD2	TRBJ2-7	CSVADLAGGKAEQYF	TGCAGCGTTGCCGATCTAGCGGGAGGGAAGGCCGAGCAGTACTTC
few	TRBV5-4	.	TRBJ2-3	CASSSGAGVRDTQYF	TGTGCCAGCAGCTCTGGTGCGGGCGTCAGGGATACGCAGTATTTT
few	TRBV28	TRBD1	TRBJ1-6	CASSTWTGANSPLHF	TGTGCCAGCAGTACCTGGACAGGGGCCAATTCACCCCTCCACTTT
.	TRBV4-2	.	TRBJ2-7	CASSRRSGKESYEQYF	TGTGCCAGCAGCCGACGGTCCGGGAAGGAGTCCTACGAGCAGTACTTC
.	TRBV10-2	.	TRBJ2-5	CASSDRGLQETQYF	TGCGCCAGCAGTGACCGGGGCCTGCAAGAGACCCAGTACTTC
.	TRBV20-1	TRBD2	TRBJ2-1	CSANRGRAYNEQFF	TGCAGTGCTAACCGCGGGAGGGCTTACAATGAGCAGTTCTTC
.	TRBV25-1	TRBD1	TRBJ2-7	CASRGQLSYEQYF	TGTGCCAGCAGGGGACAGCTCTCCTACGAGCAGTACTTC
.	TRBV20-1	TRBD2	TRBJ2-1	CSARDQSGSLYNEQFF	TGCAGTGCTAGAGACCAAAGCGGGAGCCTCTACAATGAGCAGTTCTTC
.	TRBV5-1	.	TRBJ2-7	CASSLLKGAYEQYF	TGCGCCAGCAGCTTGCTTAAGGGGGCCTACGAGCAGTACTTC
.	TRBV6-1	.	TRBJ2-1	CASVTGPSSYNEQFF	TGTGCCAGCGTCACGGGCCCAAGCTCCTACAATGAGCAGTTCTTC
.	TRBV6-5	TRBD2	TRBJ2-7	CASSYSTSGTGEQYF	TGTGCCAGCAGTTACTCGACTAGCGGGACCGGCGAGCAGTACTTC
.	TRBV7-7	TRBD2	TRBJ2-7	CASSQTSGVDNEQYF	TGTGCCAGCAGCCAGACTAGCGGGGTTGACAATGAGCAGTACTTC
.	TRBV4-1	.	TRBJ2-3	CASSERGGSEYPTDTQYF	TGCGCCAGCAGCGAACGAGGTGGTTCCGAGTATCCCACAGATACGCAGTATTTT
few	TRBV12-3/TRBV12-4	.	TRBJ2-5	CASSSQRRYQETQYF	TGTGCCAGCAGTTCTCAGCGGAGGTACCAAGAGACCCAGTACTTC
.	TRBV5-8	.	TRBJ2-3	CASSVAKGTQYF	TGTGCCAGCAGCGTGGCCAAGGGTACGCAGTATTTT
.	TRBV28	.	TRBJ2-7	CASIHPPDSWYEQYF	TGTGCCAGCATACATCCGCCGGACTCATGGTACGAGCAGTACTTC
many	TRBV5-1	TRBD1	TRBJ1-5	CASSLGGQGNQPQHF	TGTGCCAGCAGCTTAGGGGGACAGGGCAATCAGCCCCAGCATTTT
few	TRBV6-6	.	TRBJ2-1	CASSYSGLAQFF	TGTGCCAGCAGTTACTCAGGACTCGCGCAGTTCTTC
.	TRBV29-1	.	TRBJ1-1	CSVEPANRKGSPGEAFF	TGCAGCGTTGAACCGGCGAACCGCAAGGGGAGCCCCGGTGAAGCTTTCTTT
.	TRBV2	.	TRBJ1-6	CASSDSHNSPLHF	TGTGCCAGCAGTGACTCCCATAATTCACCCCTCCACTTT
.	TRBV14	TRBD2	TRBJ2-2	CASSQGTSGLGTGELFF	TGTGCCAGCAGCCAAGGGACTAGCGGGTTAGGCACCGGGGAGCTGTTTTTT
few	TRBV29-1	TRBD2	TRBJ2-3	CSAGPQGGFTDTQYF	TGCAGCGCCGGGCCGCAGGGAGGGTTCACAGATACGCAGTATTTT
few	TRBV20-1	.	TRBJ2-4	CSAPTGAYIKNIQYF	TGCAGTGCTCCGACTGGGGCCTATATTAAAAACATTCAGTACTTC
few	TRBV20-1	TRBD2	TRBJ2-3	CSASPVLAGARDTQYF	TGCAGTGCTAGTCCAGTACTAGCGGGGGCTAGGGATACGCAGTATTTT
.	TRBV5-1	.	TRBJ1-2	CAGSLGGYTF	TGCGCCGGCAGCTTGGGTGGCTACACCTTC
.	TRBV3-1	.	TRBJ1-1	CASRLGGASTEAFF	TGTGCCAGCAGGTTGGGGGGGGCGAGCACTGAAGCTTTCTTT
few	TRBV12-3/TRBV12-4	TRBD2	TRBJ2-5	CASSFPPRTSKDEQYF	TGTGCCAGCAGTTTCCCCCCCCGGACTAGTAAGGATGAGCAGTACTTC
.	TRBV5-1	TRBD1	TRBJ2-3	CASSLIPTGESTDTQYF	TGCGCCAGCAGCTTGATCCCGACAGGGGAGAGCACAGATACGCAGTATTTT
few	TRBV5-6	.	TRBJ1-5	CASSLGQAPNQPQHF	TGTGCCAGCAGCTTGGGGCAGGCCCCTAATCAGCCCCAGCATTTT
.	TRBV4-1	.	TRBJ2-3	CASSQVPRDTQYF	TGCGCCAGCAGCCAAGTCCCCCGGGATACGCAGTATTTT
.	TRBV5-1	TRBD2	TRBJ2-7	CASSLGPIAGSYNEQYF	TGCGCCAGCAGCCTCGGGCCGATAGCGGGCTCCTACAATGAGCAGTACTTC
.	TRBV4-1	TRBD2	TRBJ2-7	CASSLLARGSYEQYF	TGCGCCAGCAGCCTACTAGCGCGGGGCTCCTACGAGCAGTACTTC
.	TRBV10-3	.	TRBJ1-2	CAISRDRDNYGYTF	TGTGCCATCAGTAGAGACCGGGACAACTATGGCTACACCTTC